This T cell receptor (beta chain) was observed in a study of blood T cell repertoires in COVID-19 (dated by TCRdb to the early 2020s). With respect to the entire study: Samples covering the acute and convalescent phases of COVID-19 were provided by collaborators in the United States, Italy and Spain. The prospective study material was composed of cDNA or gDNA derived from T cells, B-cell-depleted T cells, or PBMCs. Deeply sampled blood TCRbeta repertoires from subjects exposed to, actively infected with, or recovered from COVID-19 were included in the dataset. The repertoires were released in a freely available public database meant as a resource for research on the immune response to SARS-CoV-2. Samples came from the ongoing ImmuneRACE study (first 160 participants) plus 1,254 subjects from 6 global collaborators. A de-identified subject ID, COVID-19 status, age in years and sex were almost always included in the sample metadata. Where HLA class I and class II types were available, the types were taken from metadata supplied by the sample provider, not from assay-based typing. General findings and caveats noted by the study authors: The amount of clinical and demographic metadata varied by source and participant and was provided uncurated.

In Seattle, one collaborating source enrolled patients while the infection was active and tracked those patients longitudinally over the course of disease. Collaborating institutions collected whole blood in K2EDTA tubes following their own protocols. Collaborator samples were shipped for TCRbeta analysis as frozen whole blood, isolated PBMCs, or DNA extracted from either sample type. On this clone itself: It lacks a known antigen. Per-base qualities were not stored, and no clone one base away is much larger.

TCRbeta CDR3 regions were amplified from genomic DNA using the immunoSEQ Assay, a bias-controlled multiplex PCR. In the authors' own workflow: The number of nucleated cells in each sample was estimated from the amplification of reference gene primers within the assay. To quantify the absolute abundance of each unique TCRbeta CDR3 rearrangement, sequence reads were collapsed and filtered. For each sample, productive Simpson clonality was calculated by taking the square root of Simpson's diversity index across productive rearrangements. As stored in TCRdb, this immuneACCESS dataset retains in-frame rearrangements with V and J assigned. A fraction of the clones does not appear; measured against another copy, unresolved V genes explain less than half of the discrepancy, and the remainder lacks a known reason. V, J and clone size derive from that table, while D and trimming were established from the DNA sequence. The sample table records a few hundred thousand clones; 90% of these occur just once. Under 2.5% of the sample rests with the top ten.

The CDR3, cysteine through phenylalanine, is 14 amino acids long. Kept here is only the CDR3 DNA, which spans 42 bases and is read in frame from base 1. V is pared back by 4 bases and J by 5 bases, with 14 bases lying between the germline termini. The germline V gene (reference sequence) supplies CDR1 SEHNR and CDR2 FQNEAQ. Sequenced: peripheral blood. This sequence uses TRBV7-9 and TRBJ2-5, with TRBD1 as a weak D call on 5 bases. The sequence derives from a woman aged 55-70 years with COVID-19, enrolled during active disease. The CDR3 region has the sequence CASSSVGSGETQYF. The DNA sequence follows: TGTGCCAGCAGCTCAGTGGGTTCAGGGGAGACCCAGTACTTC.